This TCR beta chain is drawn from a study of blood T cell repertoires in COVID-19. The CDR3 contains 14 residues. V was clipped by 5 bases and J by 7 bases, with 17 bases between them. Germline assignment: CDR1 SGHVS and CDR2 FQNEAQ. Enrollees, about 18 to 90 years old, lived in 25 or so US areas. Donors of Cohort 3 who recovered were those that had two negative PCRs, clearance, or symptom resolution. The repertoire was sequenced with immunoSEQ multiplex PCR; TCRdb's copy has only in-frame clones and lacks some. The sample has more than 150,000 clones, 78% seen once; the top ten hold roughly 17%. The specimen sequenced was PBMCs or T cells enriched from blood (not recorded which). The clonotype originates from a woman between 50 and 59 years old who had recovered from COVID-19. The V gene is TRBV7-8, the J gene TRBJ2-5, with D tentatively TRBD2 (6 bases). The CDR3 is CASSPRDSIRTQYF. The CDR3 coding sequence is TGTGCCAGCAGCCCCCGGGACTCGATAAGGACCCAGTACTTC.